Shown below are 30 T cell receptor beta chains from a single sample sequenced in a study of beta chain features in type 1 diabetes. General study results and limits: TCRB CDR3 length was moderately but significantly reduced in all four CD4+ subsets of Type 1 diabetes patients.

Investigators reverse transcribed all isolated RNA, so they sequenced expressed TCRB transcripts. TCRdb's copy holds only in-frame clones and misses some; the assay was immunoSEQ multiplex PCR. This table has roughly 47,000 clones, 35% to 55% appearing once. Antigens for these TCRs are unknown. The specimen was stem cell memory CD4+ T cells from blood. These receptor sequences come from a man aged 25-45 years with type 1 diabetes.

The V and J genes are TRBV9 and TRBJ2-1, with a weak D call TRBD1 (5 bases). Germline V gives CDR1 SGDLS, CDR2 YYNGEE. V lost 4 bases to trimming and J lost 3 bases, with 17 bases between them. This CDR3 has 16 residues. The CDR3 sequence: CASSSRGRVNYNEQFF. CDR3 sequence (DNA): TGTGCCAGCAGCTCCCGAGGCAGGGTCAACTACAATGAGCAGTTCTTC.

The V call is TRBV20-1, the J call TRBJ2-7; tentative D call: TRBD1 (6 bases). V was cut by 3 bases and J by 8 bases, with 11 bases left in between. From germline, CDR1 is DFQATT and CDR2 SNEGSKA (reference sequence). The CDR3 extends over 11 amino acids. The CDR3 reads CSARMQGKQYF. CDR3 DNA sequence: TGCAGTGCTAGGATGCAGGGGAAGCAGTACTTC.

The chain recombines TRBV5-1 with TRBJ2-5; TRBD1 matches 7 bases. Germline lookup yields CDR1 SGHRS and CDR2 YFSETQ. This CDR3 comprises 12 residues. The V gene end was trimmed by 5 bases and the J gene end by 5 bases; junction bases not matched to a gene: 3. The CDR3 DNA reads TGCGCCAGCAGGGGACAGTGGGAGACCCAGTACTTC. It codes for CASRGQWETQYF.

The CDR3 region has the DNA TGTGCCAGCAGCGTAATTGGACTAGCGGCTAGCACAGATACGCAGTATTTT. It is translated as CASSVIGLAASTDTQYF. The genes are TRBV7-2 and TRBJ2-3, with 10 bases identical to TRBD2. The germline V gene encodes CDR1 SGHTA and CDR2 FQGNSA. V was clipped by 5 bases and J by 0 bases; unmatched bases: 8. CDR3 size: 17 residues.

J is TRBJ2-4 and V is TRBV5-1; 7 nucleotides align to TRBD1. The V gene's germline CDR1 is SGHRS and CDR2 YFSETQ. The ends lost 6 bases at V and 3 bases at J; junction bases unmatched: 3. The CDR3 runs to 13 residues. CDR3 residues: CASNDRDKNIQYF. The CDR3, as DNA: TGCGCCAGCAATGACAGGGACAAAAACATTCAGTACTTC.

V usage is TRBV7-9 and J usage is TRBJ1-3; D gene ambiguous. Germline lookup yields CDR1 SEHNR and CDR2 FQNEAQ (reference sequence). Deletions cut 0 bases from V and 2 bases from J, with 5 bases between. This CDR3 has 14 amino acids. CDR3 bases: TGTGCCAGCAGCTTAGCGACTGCTGGAAACACCATATATTTT. This encodes CASSLATAGNTIYF.

The chain is built from TRBV19 and TRBJ2-7, with TRBD1 matching over 9 bases. The CDR3 loop spans 14 amino acids. Germline CDR1 reads LNHDA; CDR2 reads SQIVND (reference sequence). Losses at the gene ends were 4 bases for V and 3 bases for J; bases not matched to a gene: 4. The CDR3 sequence: CASSRQGEYYEQYF. The CDR3 DNA follows: TGTGCCAGTAGTAGACAGGGGGAGTACTACGAGCAGTACTTC.

This clone was picked up a small number of times. This chain links TRBV4-3 with TRBJ2-7; tentatively, D is TRBD2 (6 bases). Germline CDR1 is LGHNA and CDR2 is YSLEER. V lost 3 bases and J lost 3, with 18 bases in between. This CDR3 has 16 amino acids. CDR3 DNA sequence: TGCGCCAGCAGCCAGGGGGGTAGGGACGGCTTCTACGAGCAGTACTTC. It yields the protein CASSQGGRDGFYEQYF.

This clone turned up a few times. DNA for the CDR3: TGCAGCGTCGGGGGGACTGAAGCTTTCTTT. Translation: CSVGGTEAFF. V and J are TRBV29-1 and TRBJ1-1, with a tentative D call TRBD1 (5 bases). V was trimmed by 6 bases and J by 5 bases, leaving 7 bases between them. The CDR3 sequence is 10 residues long. Per the germline V gene, CDR1 is SQVTM and CDR2 is ANQGSEA. Full variable domain (rest looked up from reference TRBV29-1 and TRBJ1-1): SAVISQKPSRDICQRGTSLTIQCQVDSQVTMMFWYRQQPGQSLTLIATANQGSEATYESGFVIDKFPISRPNLTFSTLTVSNMSPEDSSIYLCSVGGTEAFFGQGTRLTVV.

The chain uses TRBV28 and TRBJ1-4; D ambiguous. V lost 6 bases and J lost 8, with 10 bases in between. The CDR3 consists of 12 residues. Germline assignment: CDR1 MDHEN and CDR2 SYDVKM. The CDR3 DNA is TGTGCCAGCAGGCCACCCCAGGAAAAACTGTTTTTT. Translating gives CASRPPQEKLFF.

The gene calls are TRBV18 and TRBJ1-4; 10 nucleotides align to TRBD1. This CDR3 has 14 residues. V was pared by 6 bases and J by 7 bases, with 5 bases of the junction left unmatched. CDR1 and CDR2 (germline): KGHSH, LQKENI. CDR3 region: CASSRQGALEKLFF. The CDR3 DNA reads TGTGCCAGCTCTCGACAGGGGGCACTTGAAAAACTGTTTTTT.

The table lists this clone with a few counts. This chain connects TRBV29-1 to TRBJ2-7; D is undetermined. The CDR3 loop spans 12 amino acids. CDR1 SQVTM and CDR2 ANQGSEA come from the germline V gene. V was trimmed by 4 bases and J by 2 bases, leaving 9 bases between them. CDR3 amino acids: CSVVRSPYEQYF. In DNA, the CDR3 is TGCAGCGTTGTTCGGTCGCCCTACGAGCAGTACTTC.

The table lists this clone with a few counts. V is TRBV18 and J is TRBJ1-4; possible D gene TRBD1, 5 bases. The CDR3 has 15 residues. Trimming removed 0 bases at V and 7 bases at J, with 12 bases between. In germline, CDR1 is KGHSH, CDR2 LQKENI. In DNA form, the CDR3 reads TGTGCCAGCTCACCACCTCAGGGATTTGGTGAAAAACTGTTTTTT. Amino acids: CASSPPQGFGEKLFF.

The V and J genes are TRBV5-6 and TRBJ1-1, with D uncertain. The CDR3 has 13 amino acids. V lost 2 bases to trimming and J lost 1 base, with 6 bases between them. Per germline, CDR1 SGHDT and CDR2 YYEEEE. The CDR3 region is CASSFARNTEAFF. The DNA for the CDR3 is TGTGCCAGCAGCTTCGCCAGGAACACTGAAGCTTTCTTT.

The table lists this clone with a few counts. V gene TRBV19 combines with J gene TRBJ1-1, with TRBD1 matching over 10 bases. Germline assignment: CDR1 LNHDA and CDR2 SQIVND (reference sequence). CDR3 length: 14 residues. Losses at the gene ends were 5 bases for V and 7 bases for J; bases not matched to a gene: 7. This chain's CDR3 is CASSLRQGAREAFF. CDR3 nucleotide sequence: TGTGCCAGTAGTTTACGACAGGGGGCTCGTGAAGCTTTCTTT.

This sequence joins TRBV7-3 and TRBJ2-1; 7 bases match TRBD2. The J segment lost 1 base and the V segment lost 6 bases, leaving 6 bases of the junction unmatched. The CDR3 loop spans 15 amino acids. Per the germline V gene, CDR1 is SGHTA and CDR2 is FQGTGA. Here the CDR3 DNA reads TGTGCCAGCAGACCTAGCGGACTTTCCTACAATGAGCAGTTCTTC. Translating gives CASRPSGLSYNEQFF.

This clone was counted once. J is TRBJ2-3 and V is TRBV9, with 12 nucleotides matching TRBD2. CDR3 size: 16 residues. V was clipped by 2 bases and J by 6 bases; unmatched bases: 7. In germline, CDR1 is SGDLS, CDR2 YYNGEE. CDR3 residues: CASSVGLAGSSDTQYF. In DNA, the CDR3 is TGTGCCAGCAGCGTCGGACTAGCGGGGTCCAGTGATACGCAGTATTTT.

The gene calls are TRBV5-1 and TRBJ2-1; TRBD2 matches 7 bases. The J segment lost 2 bases and the V segment lost 1 base, leaving 0 bases of the junction unmatched. CDR3 length: 14 residues. The germline V gene has CDR1 SGHRS and CDR2 YFSETQ. As DNA, the CDR3 is TGCGCCAGCAGCTTGACTAGCGCCTACAATGAGCAGTTCTTC. It is translated as CASSLTSAYNEQFF.

The chain combines TRBV2 with TRBJ1-5; 9 nucleotides line up with TRBD1. CDR1 is SNHLY and CDR2 is FYNNEI in the germline V gene. J was trimmed by 6 bases and V by 3 bases; bases with no gene match: 6. The CDR3 is 15 residues long. DNA of the CDR3: TGTGCCAGCAGTGAGAGACAGGGGGTGGGTCAGCCCCAGCATTTT. It translates to CASSERQGVGQPQHF.

The rearrangement uses TRBV6-6 and TRBJ2-4, with D maybe TRBD2 (5 bases). With 6 bases removed from V and 0 bases from J, the gap between germline ends came to 9 bases. CDR1 and CDR2 from the germline V gene are MNHNY and SVGAGI (reference sequence). The CDR3 consists of 14 residues. CDR3 sequence reads: CASRRTLAKNIQYF. The CDR3 DNA reads TGTGCCAGCAGAAGGACTCTAGCCAAAAACATTCAGTACTTC.

This clone was seen a handful of times. The genes are TRBV29-1 and TRBJ2-7, with a possible D match to TRBD1 (5 bases). The CDR3 is made up of 16 amino acids. The germline V gene encodes CDR1 SQVTM and CDR2 ANQGSEA. V was shortened by 6 bases and J by 2 bases, with 23 bases between the two germline ends. The CDR3 DNA sequence: TGCAGCGTAGCAAGGGGCCTAGGAACTCTAACCTACGAGCAGTACTTC. This translates into CSVARGLGTLTYEQYF.

The chain combines TRBV5-6 with TRBJ1-1; D may be TRBD1 (5 bases). Germline values: CDR1 SGHDT, CDR2 YYEEEE. Trimming left V 4 bases short and J 5 bases short, with 24 bases between. CDR3 length: 17 amino acids. This CDR3 is CASSRKQGKGLWTEAFF. The CDR3 region has the DNA TGTGCCAGCAGCAGGAAGCAGGGAAAGGGTTTGTGGACTGAAGCTTTCTTT.

This clone was detected only a few times. CDR3 nucleotides: TGTGCCAGCACCCTAGCGGGCCCCGGGACAGAAATCCTCAATGAGCAGTTCTTC. Protein sequence: CASTLAGPGTEILNEQFF. This chain links TRBV28 with TRBJ2-1; tentatively, D is TRBD2 (8 bases). The CDR3 is 18 residues long. Germline CDR1 MDHEN, CDR2 SYDVKM. V lost 7 bases to trimming and J lost 6 bases, with 28 bases between them.

Only a few counts were recorded for this clone. The chain joins TRBV18 to TRBJ1-1, with D uncertain. From germline, CDR1 is KGHSH and CDR2 LQKENI. The CDR3 loop spans 13 amino acids. Trimming removed 2 bases at V and 8 bases at J, with 12 bases between. The CDR3 region is CASSPTMGTEAFF. The DNA for the CDR3 is TGTGCCAGCTCACCAACAATGGGCACCGAAGCTTTCTTT. Filled out from reference TRBV18 and TRBJ1-1, the complete variable domain reads NAGVMQNPRHLVRRRGQEARLRCSPMKGHSHVYWYRQLPEEGLKFMVYLQKENIIDESGMPKERFSAEFPKEGPSILRIQQVVRGDSAAYFCASSPTMGTEAFFGQGTRLTVV.

The rearrangement links TRBV28 to TRBJ1-2; 8 nucleotides agree with TRBD1. There are 17 residues in the CDR3. V gave up 5 bases and J gave up 5 bases; unmatched junction bases: 16. The V gene's germline CDR1 is MDHEN and CDR2 SYDVKM. Here the CDR3 DNA reads TGTGCCAGCAGTCTCCGACCACGGGGACAGGTTCGGTATGGCTACACCTTC. Protein: CASSLRPRGQVRYGYTF.

The V and J genes are TRBV5-1 and TRBJ2-2, with TRBD1 as a possible D gene (5 bases). Trimming stripped 4 bases from V and 4 bases from J, with 8 bases between. CDR3 size: 13 residues. The germline V gene encodes CDR1 SGHRS and CDR2 YFSETQ. The CDR3, as DNA: TGCGCCAGCAGCGCAGGGCCCACCGGGGAGCTGTTTTTT. Protein: CASSAGPTGELFF.

V and J are TRBV4-2 and TRBJ2-7, with 8 bases that match TRBD2. Trimming at V came to 3 bases and at J to 6 bases, leaving 22 bases not matched to a gene. The V gene's germline CDR1 is LGHNA and CDR2 YNFKEQ. This CDR3 has 19 residues. This CDR3 is CASSQDLAGTGSLSIEQYF. Written as DNA, the CDR3 is TGTGCCAGCAGCCAGGACCTAGCGGGCACAGGGTCCCTTTCAATCGAGCAGTACTTC.

This clone was recorded a few times. The chain recombines TRBV14 with TRBJ2-7; 8 nucleotides align to TRBD1. CDR1 is SGHDN and CDR2 is FVKESK in the germline V gene. The CDR3 has 15 residues. Germline trimming cut 4 bases from V and 3 bases from J; bases unmatched to any gene: 8. CDR3 DNA sequence: TGTGCCAGCAGCCTTTTAGGACAGGGAAGCTACGAGCAGTACTTC. Protein: CASSLLGQGSYEQYF.

The CDR3 DNA is TGTGCCAGCAGCTTGGCCTCAGGAAGGTCCGGGGAGCTGTTTTTT. Translating gives CASSLASGRSGELFF. This chain links TRBV5-4 with TRBJ2-2, with D unresolved. From germline, CDR1 is SGHNT and CDR2 YYREEE (reference sequence). V was cut by 0 bases and J by 6 bases, with 12 bases left in between. CDR3 size: 15 residues.

The table lists this clone with a few counts. This sequence joins TRBV5-1 and TRBJ2-1; D may be TRBD1 (5 bases). The CDR3 has 13 amino acids. CDR1 and CDR2 (germline): SGHRS, YFSETQ. V gave up 3 bases and J gave up 10 bases, with 14 bases separating them. CDR3 amino acids: CASSSLLRQEQFF. The CDR3 DNA reads as TGCGCCAGCAGCTCCCTCCTTAGACAGGAGCAGTTCTTC.